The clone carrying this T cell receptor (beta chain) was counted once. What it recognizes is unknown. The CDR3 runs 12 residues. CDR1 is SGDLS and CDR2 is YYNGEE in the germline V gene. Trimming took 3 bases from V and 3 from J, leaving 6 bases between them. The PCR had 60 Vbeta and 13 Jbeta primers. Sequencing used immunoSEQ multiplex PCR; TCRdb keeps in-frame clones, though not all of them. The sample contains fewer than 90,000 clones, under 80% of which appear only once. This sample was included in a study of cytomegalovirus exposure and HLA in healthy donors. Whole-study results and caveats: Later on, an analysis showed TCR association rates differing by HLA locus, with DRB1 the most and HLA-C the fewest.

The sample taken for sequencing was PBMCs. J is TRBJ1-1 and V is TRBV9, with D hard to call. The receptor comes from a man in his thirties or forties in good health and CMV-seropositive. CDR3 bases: TGTGCCAGCAGCGCCACGGACACTGAAGCTTTCTTT. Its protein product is CASSATDTEAFF.